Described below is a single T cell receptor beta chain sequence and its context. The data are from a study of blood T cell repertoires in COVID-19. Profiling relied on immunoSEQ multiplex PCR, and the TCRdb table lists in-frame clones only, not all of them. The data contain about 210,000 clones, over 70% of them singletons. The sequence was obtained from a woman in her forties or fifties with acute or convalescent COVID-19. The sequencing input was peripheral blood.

CDR3 nucleotides: TGTGCCAGCAGCCAACGACAGGGGATAGGCTACACCTTC. Translation: CASSQRQGIGYTF. The chain links TRBV27 to TRBJ1-2; 8 bases map to TRBD1. This CDR3 region has 13 residues. Germline-derived CDR1 and CDR2 are MNHEY and SMNVEV (reference sequence). J gave up 8 bases and V 6 bases, and 8 bases lay outside the gene matches.